This TCR beta chain was captured by sequencing in a study of blood T cell repertoires in COVID-19. Overall study: Some COVID-19 samples were acute and others convalescent; all came from the United States, Italy and Spain. The analysed material was cDNA or gDNA that came from T cells, B-cell-depleted T cells, or PBMCs.

As handled by the study authors: Reference gene primer amplification gave estimated nucleated cell counts. Measured with immunoSEQ multiplex PCR; TCRdb has only the in-frame clones, and not every one. V and J calls and clone size come straight from that table; D and trimming were deduced from the DNA. This sample carries 84,000 or so clones, 83% of them seen once, and the ten largest clones take 29%. The CDR3 runs 16 residues. After removal of 3 bases from V and 0 bases from J, the junction contained 10 bases not matched to a gene. Germline CDR1 reads DFQATT; CDR2 reads SNEGSKA (reference sequence). The chain employs TRBV20-1 and TRBJ1-2, with TRBD1 matching 7 bases. This receptor was identified in a woman at least 80 years old with acute or convalescent COVID-19. The material sequenced was peripheral blood. The CDR3 protein is CSASTANRGTNYGYTF. CDR3 coding DNA: TGCAGTGCTAGTACGGCCAACAGGGGAACTAACTATGGCTACACCTTC.